One sample yielded the 6 T cell receptor beta chains listed below, sequenced in a study of T cell responses to AZD1222 COVID-19 vaccine. The table came from immunoSEQ multiplex PCR; TCRdb's copy has only in-frame clones and leaves some out. Here the sample spans 95,000 to 100,000 clones, about 90% being singletons. The sample was peripheral blood, taken on day 0 of AZD1222 vaccination. Every receptor here comes from an adult in good health.

This chain joins TRBV6-5 and TRBJ2-7; weak D call: TRBD1 (6 bases). Per the germline V gene, CDR1 is MNHEY and CDR2 is SVGAGI. This CDR3 is built from 15 residues. V dropped 4 bases and J dropped 0 bases, with 13 bases sitting between them. The CDR3 coding sequence is TGTGCCAGCAGTTTCATGGGGACATACTCCTACGAGCAGTACTTC. It encodes CASSFMGTYSYEQYF.

This rearrangement joins TRBV7-6 to TRBJ1-2, with a tentative D call TRBD1 (5 bases). Between the trimmed V and J ends, which lost 1 base and 4 bases, there was a span of 16 bases. CDR1 and CDR2 (germline): SGHVS, FNYEAQ. This CDR3 is built from 16 residues. The CDR3 protein is CASSLGQGAPGYGYTF. In nucleotides, the CDR3 is TGTGCCAGCAGCTTAGGTCAGGGCGCCCCTGGCTATGGCTACACCTTC.

This clone was detected only once. V is TRBV18 and J is TRBJ2-1; weak D call: TRBD2 (5 bases). This CDR3 region has 13 residues. V dropped 6 bases and J dropped 7 bases, with 13 bases sitting between them. Germline values: CDR1 KGHSH, CDR2 LQKENI. The CDR3 region has the DNA TGTGCCAGCTCCCCGCGGACTGAAAATGAGCAGTTCTTC. The encoded protein is CASSPRTENEQFF.

This chain joins TRBV6-5 and TRBJ1-4; D is uncertain. The CDR3 sequence is 13 residues long. CDR1 MNHEY and CDR2 SVGAGI come from the germline V gene. Trimming took off 7 bases at V and 4 bases at J, with 10 bases between the two ends. The CDR3 DNA reads as TGTGCCAGCAACCAGAATGTTAATGAAAAACTGTTTTTT. Residues: CASNQNVNEKLFF.

The chain carries TRBV7-9 and TRBJ1-5, with 10 positions matching TRBD1. With V trimmed by 1 base and J by 0 bases, 6 bases remained unmatched. From germline, CDR1 is SEHNR and CDR2 FQNEAQ (reference sequence). CDR3 length: 18 amino acids. CDR3 bases: TGTGCCAGCAGCTTAGGACAGGGGGCGGGTTATAGCAATCAGCCCCAGCATTTT. This sequence encodes CASSLGQGAGYSNQPQHF.

V is TRBV6-5 and J is TRBJ2-3; possible D gene TRBD2, 6 bases. Trimming shortened V by 5 bases and J by 1 base, and 13 bases separated the two germline ends. Germline loops: CDR1 MNHEY, CDR2 SVGAGI. The CDR3 contains 15 residues. CDR3 loop: CASSPRVAGTDTQYF. The CDR3 bases are TGTGCCAGCAGTCCCCGGGTAGCGGGCACAGATACGCAGTATTTT.